This TCR beta chain was sequenced in a study of technical replicates of blood from a handful of donors. The CDR3 consists of 14 residues. V was shortened by 6 bases and J by 0 bases, with 12 bases between the two germline ends. In germline, CDR1 is MNHEY, CDR2 SMNVEV (reference sequence). The repertoire was sequenced with immunoSEQ multiplex PCR; TCRdb's copy has only in-frame clones and lacks some. Of fewer than 80,000 clones listed, roughly 89% are singletons. This TCR was sampled from a human donor in good health. Some clones in this sample may be carry-over from other donors' samples. Material for sequencing was PBMCs. This chain uses TRBV27 with TRBJ2-7, with D perhaps TRBD2 (6 bases). The CDR3 DNA follows: TGTGCCAGCAGGCTAGCGTGGAGCTCCTACGAGCAGTACTTC. The encoded protein is CASRLAWSSYEQYF.